This TCR beta chain was sequenced during a study of blood T cell repertoires in COVID-19. Study context: T cells, B-cell-depleted T cells, or PBMCs supplied cDNA or gDNA.

This CDR3 contains 15 residues. The V end lost 6 bases, the J end lost 8 bases, and 23 bases lay between the germline ends. Germline assignment: CDR1 SQVTM and CDR2 ANQGSEA. Under the authors' procedure: Nucleated cell counts were estimated from reference gene primer amplification. The method was immunoSEQ multiplex PCR; TCRdb's version includes in-frame clones alone and lacks a portion of them. That table is the source of V, J and clone size, and D and trimming were worked out from the DNA. The table lists 100,000 to 150,000 clones, around 82% of them singletons. The TCR was taken from an elderly man with active or convalescent COVID-19. V is TRBV29-1 and J is TRBJ2-1; D may be TRBD2 (7 bases). Sequencing used peripheral blood. CDR3 DNA sequence: TGCAGCGTGGTCCGGCCGGGGGGCACCCTCTATGAGCAGTTCTTC. Protein: CSVVRPGGTLYEQFF.